The rows below give T cell receptor beta chains drawn from one sample of a study of tumor-infiltrating lymphocytes in glioblastoma multiforme. TCRdb reprocessed the multiplex PCR reads via MiXCR and lists one record per CDR3 protein. The repertoire includes 15,000 to 20,000 distinct CDR3 sequences, 60% to 80% of them detected once, and more than 15% sits in the top ten. Sequencing used peripheral blood. These receptors were taken from a male donor with glioblastoma. Both conserved end residues are part of each CDR3. D genes are given only for firm matches. Size tells how often a clone was seen (once, few, many) or the class of an expanded clone, and some rows leave it out.

v_call	d_call	j_call	clone_size	cdr3_nt	cdr3_aa
TRBV11-2	TRBD1	TRBJ2-1	few	TGTGCCAGCAGCTGCGACAGGGGGAAGGCCAACAATGAGCAGTTCTTC	CASSCDRGKANNEQFF
TRBV5-1	TRBD1	TRBJ1-4	many	TGCGCCAGCAGCCCCGGGACAGGGTTACGAGAAAAACTGTTTTTT	CASSPGTGLREKLFF
TRBV11-2	TRBD2	TRBJ2-3	NA	TGTGCCAGCAGCTTAAAACTAGCGGGAGCGGTAGATACGCACTATTTT	CASSLKLAGAVDTHYF
TRBV6-1	NA	TRBJ2-1	NA	TGTGCCAGCAGTCCCGGGCCCTCCCGAAATCCGTTCTTC	CASSPGPSRNPFF
TRBV11-1	TRBD2	TRBJ2-2	large	TGTGCCAGCAGCTTAGGGCTAGCGGACACCGGGGAGCTGTTTTTT	CASSLGLADTGELFF
TRBV5-4	TRBD2	TRBJ2-3	NA	TGTGCCAGCAGCCGGGAGGGCCGCCTGGTAGCTACGCAGTATTTT	CASSREGRLVATQYF
TRBV6-1	TRBD1	TRBJ2-5	NA	TGTGCCAGCAGTGGGTTGATACAGGGGAACCAAGAGACCCCGTACTTC	CASSGLIQGNQETPYF
TRBV30	NA	TRBJ2-7	many	TGTGCCTGGAGTGTACCAGGCCCAAGCTCGCCTTTCTACGAGCAGTACTTC	CAWSVPGPSSPFYEQYF
TRBV29-1	NA	TRBJ2-1	NA	TGCAGCATTGAATTTGGAGGGGACCGGGACGAGCAGTTCTTC	CSIEFGGDRDEQFF
TRBV11-2	TRBD1	TRBJ2-1	large	TGTGCCAGCAGCTTAGAGCGGACAGGTTTGGATGAGCAGTTCTTC	CASSLERTGLDEQFF
TRBV12-3/TRBV12-4	TRBD1	TRBJ2-5	few	TGTGCCGGCAGTATCGGACAGGGCCGAGAGACCCAGTACTTC	CAGSIGQGRETQYF
TRBV6-6	NA	TRBJ1-1	NA	TGTGCCAGCAGAGGCACTGAAGCTTTCTTT	CASRGTEAFF
TRBV11-2	TRBD1	TRBJ2-2	NA	TGTGCCAGCAGCGAATACAGGGGGCCCTGGGAGCTGTTTTTT	CASSEYRGPWELFF
TRBV20-1	TRBD2	TRBJ2-1	NA	TGCAGTGCTGGAGATTCGAGGGAGGGCGGGAGGAATGAGCAGTTCTTC	CSAGDSREGGRNEQFF
TRBV5-1	NA	TRBJ2-3	NA	TGCGCCAGCATCCAGGACCGACGCATAGATACGCAGTATTTT	CASIQDRRIDTQYF
TRBV2	NA	TRBJ2-7	NA	TGTGCCAGCGGTGGACAACCCTACGAGCAGTACTTC	CASGGQPYEQYF
TRBV11-2	NA	TRBJ2-5	NA	TGTGCCAGCAGCTTGCGGTTCGGAGGGGAACAAGAGACCCAGTACTTC	CASSLRFGGEQETQYF
TRBV29-1	NA	TRBJ2-7	NA	TGCAGTATGGGGGGCTCCTACGAGCAGTACTTC	CSMGGSYEQYF
TRBV11-2	NA	TRBJ2-2	NA	TGTGCCAGGAGCCCCTCATTCGGCCAAGGGCTGGCGGTAAACACCGGGGAGCTGTTTTTT	CARSPSFGQGLAVNTGELFF
TRBV11-2	NA	TRBJ2-5	NA	TGTGCCAGCAGCATACTCCGCGACGGTCCCAAAGAGACCCAGTACTTC	CASSILRDGPKETQYF
TRBV11-2	TRBD2	TRBJ2-1	NA	TGTGCCAGCAGGTTAGCGGGAGGGAGGGTCAATAAGCAGTTCTTC	CASRLAGGRVNKQFF
TRBV29-1	NA	TRBJ2-1	NA	TGCAGCGGTGGGGCAGGTAGCGGAGGGGCCCAACGTGAGCAGTTCTTC	CSGGAGSGGAQREQFF
TRBV10-2	TRBD2	TRBJ2-2	NA	TGCGCCAGCAGATCACTAGCGGGGAGTACCGGGGAGCTGTTTTTT	CASRSLAGSTGELFF
TRBV7-9	TRBD1	TRBJ1-5	NA	TGTGCCAGCAGCTCAGAGGACAGGGCCCATCAGCCCCAGCATTTT	CASSSEDRAHQPQHF
TRBV7-9	TRBD1	TRBJ2-2	NA	TGTGCCAGCAGCATCCCTGAGACAGGGGACACCGGGGAGCTGTTTTTT	CASSIPETGDTGELFF
TRBV11-2	NA	TRBJ2-2	NA	TGTGCCAGCATTTTATTCAGGCACACCGGGGAGCTGTTTTTT	CASILFRHTGELFF
TRBV5-1	TRBD1	TRBJ2-1	many	TGCGCCAGCAGCTTGGGGACAGGGGTCTACAATGAGCAGTTCTTC	CASSLGTGVYNEQFF
TRBV11-2	NA	TRBJ2-1	NA	TGTGCCAGCTGTCGTGGGTACGTTGCTGAGCAGTTCTTC	CASCRGYVAEQFF
TRBV11-2	NA	TRBJ2-1	large	TGTGCCAGCAGCGCCCGACTAGGCAATGAGCAGTTCTTC	CASSARLGNEQFF
TRBV2	TRBD2	TRBJ2-7	few	TGTGCCAGCAGTGGGGCGGGGGTAGCGGCCTCTTGGGAGCAGTACTTC	CASSGAGVAASWEQYF
TRBV11-2	NA	TRBJ2-5	NA	TGTGCCAGCAGGATGGCGGAGGCACAAGAGACCCAGTACTTC	CASRMAEAQETQYF
TRBV29-1	NA	TRBJ1-1	NA	TGCAGCGTTGCCCTGGGTCTCCTGAACACTGAAGCTTTCTTT	CSVALGLLNTEAFF
TRBV29-1	NA	TRBJ2-2	NA	TGCAGCGCCGAAGGGGACACCGGGGAGCTGTTTTTT	CSAEGDTGELFF
TRBV20-1	TRBD1	TRBJ2-1	NA	TGCAGTGCTGGTGAGACAGGGGGCAATGAGCAGTTCTTC	CSAGETGGNEQFF
TRBV13	TRBD1	TRBJ1-1	NA	TGTACCAGCAGCTGGACAGGAAACACTGAAGCTTTCTTT	CTSSWTGNTEAFF
TRBV11-2	TRBD1	TRBJ2-5	NA	TGTGCCAGCAGCTCTGCCGGACAGGGGGAGGCTCAGTACTTC	CASSSAGQGEAQYF
TRBV20-1	NA	TRBJ2-7	NA	TGCAGTGCTAGAACGATTATGACCACCGAGCAGTACTTC	CSARTIMTTEQYF
TRBV5-1	NA	TRBJ2-7	NA	TGCGCCGGCAGCTTGGTCGGGGGGCAGGCGGTATCCGAGCAGTACTTC	CAGSLVGGQAVSEQYF
TRBV6-5	NA	TRBJ1-2	many	TGTGCCAGCAGCCACCCCACGACAGATGGCTACACCTTC	CASSHPTTDGYTF
TRBV10-3	NA	TRBJ1-2	few	TGTGCCATCAGTGCCGCAGCTGGAAATGGCTACACCTTC	CAISAAAGNGYTF
TRBV20-1	TRBD1	TRBJ2-1	once	TGCAGTGCTACGGACAGGGGTGCCCTAGCAGGAGCTCGACGTGAGCAGTTCTTC	CSATDRGALAGARREQFF
TRBV5-1	TRBD1	TRBJ1-1	many	TGCGCCAGCAGCTCACAGGGGGGCACTGAAGCTTTCTTT	CASSSQGGTEAFF
TRBV4-2	NA	TRBJ1-4	few	TGTGCCAGCAGCGAAGGGCCTGACCGGGATGAAAAACTGTTTTTT	CASSEGPDRDEKLFF
TRBV11-2	NA	TRBJ1-2	NA	TGTGCCAGCGGCACCGTGACAAGGGGGTTTGGCTACACCTTC	CASGTVTRGFGYTF
TRBV11-2	TRBD1	TRBJ2-7	NA	TGTAGCAGCAGCCCAGGGACAGGGATATACGAGCAGTACTTC	CSSSPGTGIYEQYF
TRBV7-2	NA	TRBJ1-5	few	TGTGCCAGCAGCTTGGGGAGACAAATCAATCAGCCCCAGCATTTT	CASSLGRQINQPQHF
TRBV5-1	NA	TRBJ2-7	NA	TGCGCCAGCAGCTTAAGCGGTGTTCCCTACGAGCAGTACTTC	CASSLSGVPYEQYF
TRBV30	NA	TRBJ1-1	NA	TGTGCCTGGTTTCCCGCGACATGGGGCACTGAAGCTTTCTTT	CAWFPATWGTEAFF
TRBV11-2	NA	TRBJ2-7	NA	TGTGCCAGCAGCTTAGTCCAGGGGACGTACGGGCAGTACTTC	CASSLVQGTYGQYF
TRBV6-5	NA	TRBJ1-3	NA	TGTGCCAGCAGTCCGCCGGGGTCAGGAAACACCATATATTTT	CASSPPGSGNTIYF
TRBV11-2	NA	TRBJ2-3	NA	TGTGCCAGCAGCTTAGATCCTGCAAATACTAGCACATATACGGAGTATTTT	CASSLDPANTSTYTEYF
TRBV30	TRBD1	TRBJ2-3	many	TGTGCCTGGAGTGCACGAGGGGGCGGGAGCACAGATACGCAGTATTTT	CAWSARGGGSTDTQYF
TRBV6-1	NA	TRBJ2-1	NA	TGTGCCAGCAGTGACCAGGACAGATCGTACAATGAGCAGTTCTTC	CASSDQDRSYNEQFF
TRBV29-1	TRBD1	TRBJ2-5	many	TGCAGCGTTGATTTGCAGGGGGCGGTAGGGGAGACCCAGTACTTC	CSVDLQGAVGETQYF
TRBV29-1	NA	TRBJ2-1	once	TGCAGCGTCGGGGGGCGGCAGGGGGTCAATGAGCAGTTCTTC	CSVGGRQGVNEQFF
TRBV11-2	TRBD2	TRBJ2-3	NA	TGTGCCAGCAGCTTTGCTAGCGGGAAGATCACAGATACGCAGTATTTT	CASSFASGKITDTQYF
TRBV11-2	TRBD2	TRBJ2-1	NA	TGTGCCAGCAACCCAGAGGCGGGGGGTCTCAATGAACAGTTCTTC	CASNPEAGGLNEQFF